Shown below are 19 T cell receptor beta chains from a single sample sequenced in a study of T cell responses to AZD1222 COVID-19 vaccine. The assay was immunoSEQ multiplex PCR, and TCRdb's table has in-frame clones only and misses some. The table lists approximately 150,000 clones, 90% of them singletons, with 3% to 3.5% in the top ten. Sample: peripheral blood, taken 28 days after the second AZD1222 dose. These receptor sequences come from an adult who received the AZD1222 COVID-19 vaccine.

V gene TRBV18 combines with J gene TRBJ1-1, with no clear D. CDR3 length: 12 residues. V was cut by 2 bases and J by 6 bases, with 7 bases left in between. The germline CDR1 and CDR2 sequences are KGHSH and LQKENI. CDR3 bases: TGTGCCAGCTCACCAGCAAGGGCTGAAGCTTTCTTT. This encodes CASSPARAEAFF. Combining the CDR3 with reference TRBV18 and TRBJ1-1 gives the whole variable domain NAGVMQNPRHLVRRRGQEARLRCSPMKGHSHVYWYRQLPEEGLKFMVYLQKENIIDESGMPKERFSAEFPKEGPSILRIQQVVRGDSAAYFCASSPARAEAFFGQGTRLTVV.

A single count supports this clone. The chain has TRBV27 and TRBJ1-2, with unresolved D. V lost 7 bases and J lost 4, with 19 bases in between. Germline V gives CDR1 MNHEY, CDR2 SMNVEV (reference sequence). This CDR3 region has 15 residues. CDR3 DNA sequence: TGTGCCAGCACCCCCCAAAGCCGCGGTCCCTATGGCTACACCTTC. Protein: CASTPQSRGPYGYTF.

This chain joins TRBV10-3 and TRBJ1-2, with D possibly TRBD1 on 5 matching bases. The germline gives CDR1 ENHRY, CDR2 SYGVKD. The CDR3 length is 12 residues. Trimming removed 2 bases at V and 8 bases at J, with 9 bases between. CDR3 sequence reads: CAISEGGEGYTF. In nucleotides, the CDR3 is TGTGCCATCAGTGAGGGGGGGGAAGGCTACACCTTC.

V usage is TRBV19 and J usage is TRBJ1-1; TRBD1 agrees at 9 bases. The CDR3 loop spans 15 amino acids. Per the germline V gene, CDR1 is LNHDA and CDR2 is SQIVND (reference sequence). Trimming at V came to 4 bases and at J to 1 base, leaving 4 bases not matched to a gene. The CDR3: CASSSLTGGNTEAFF. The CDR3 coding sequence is TGTGCCAGTAGTAGCCTGACAGGGGGGAACACTGAAGCTTTCTTT.

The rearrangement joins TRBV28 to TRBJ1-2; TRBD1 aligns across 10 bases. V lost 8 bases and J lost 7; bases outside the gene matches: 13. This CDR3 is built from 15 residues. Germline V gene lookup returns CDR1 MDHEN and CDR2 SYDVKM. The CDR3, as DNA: TGTGCCAGCGGCTCGAACGACAGGGGGCGCGGTGGCTACACCTTC. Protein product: CASGSNDRGRGGYTF.

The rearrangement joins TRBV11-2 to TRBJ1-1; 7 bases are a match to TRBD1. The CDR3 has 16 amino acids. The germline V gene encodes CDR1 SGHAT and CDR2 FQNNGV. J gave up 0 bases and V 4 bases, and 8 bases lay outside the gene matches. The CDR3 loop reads CASSYRGLRLNTEAFF. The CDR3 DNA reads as TGTGCCAGCAGCTACAGGGGATTACGACTGAACACTGAAGCTTTCTTT. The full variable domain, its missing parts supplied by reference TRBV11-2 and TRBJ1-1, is EAGVAQSPRYKIIEKRQSVAFWCNPISGHATLYWYQQILGQGPKLLIQFQNNGVVDDSQLPKDRFSAERLKGVDSTLKIQPAKLEDSAVYLCASSYRGLRLNTEAFFGQGTRLTVV.

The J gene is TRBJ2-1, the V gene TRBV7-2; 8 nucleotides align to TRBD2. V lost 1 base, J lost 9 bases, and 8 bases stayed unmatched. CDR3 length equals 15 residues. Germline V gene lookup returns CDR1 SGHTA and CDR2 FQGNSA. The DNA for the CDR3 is TGTGCCAGCAGCTTAGAGTCTAGCGGGCTGGGTGAGCAGTTCTTC. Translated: CASSLESSGLGEQFF. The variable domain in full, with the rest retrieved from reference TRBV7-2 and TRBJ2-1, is GAGVSQSPSNKVTEKGKDVELRCDPISGHTALYWYRQSLGQGLEFLIYFQGNSAPDKSGLPSDRFSAERTGGSVSTLTIQRTQQEDSAVYLCASSLESSGLGEQFFGPGTRLTVL.

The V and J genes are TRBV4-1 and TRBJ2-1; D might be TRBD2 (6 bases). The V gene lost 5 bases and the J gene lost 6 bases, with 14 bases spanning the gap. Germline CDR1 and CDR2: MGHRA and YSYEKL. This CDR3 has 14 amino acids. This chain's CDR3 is CASSTGTSINEQFF. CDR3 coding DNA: TGCGCCAGCAGCACCGGGACTTCCATCAATGAGCAGTTCTTC.

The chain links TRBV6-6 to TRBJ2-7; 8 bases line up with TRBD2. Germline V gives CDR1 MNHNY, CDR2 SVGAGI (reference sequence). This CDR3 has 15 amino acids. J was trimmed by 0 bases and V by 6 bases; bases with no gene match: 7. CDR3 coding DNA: TGTGCCAGCAGAAAACTAGCGGAAGTCTCCTACGAGCAGTACTTC. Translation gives CASRKLAEVSYEQYF.

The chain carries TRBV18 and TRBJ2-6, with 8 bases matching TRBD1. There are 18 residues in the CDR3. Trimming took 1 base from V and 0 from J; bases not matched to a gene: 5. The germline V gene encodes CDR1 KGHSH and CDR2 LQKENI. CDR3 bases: TGTGCCAGCTCACCACTAGGACAGGGCCTCTCTGGGGCCAACGTCCTGACTTTC. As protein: CASSPLGQGLSGANVLTF.

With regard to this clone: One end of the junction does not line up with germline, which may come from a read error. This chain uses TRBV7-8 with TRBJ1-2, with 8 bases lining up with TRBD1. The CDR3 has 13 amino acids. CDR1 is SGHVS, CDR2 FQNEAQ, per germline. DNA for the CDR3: TGCTGCAGTGGGGGAGACAGGGGCTATGGCTACACCTTC. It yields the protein CCSGGDRGYGYTF.

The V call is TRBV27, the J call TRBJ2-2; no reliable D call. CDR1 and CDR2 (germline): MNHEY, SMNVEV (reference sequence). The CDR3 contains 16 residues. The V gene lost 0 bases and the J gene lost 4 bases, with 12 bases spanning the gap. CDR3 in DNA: TGTGCCAGCAGTTTATCGCTCAATTCCTTCACCGGGGAGCTGTTTTTT. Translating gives CASSLSLNSFTGELFF.

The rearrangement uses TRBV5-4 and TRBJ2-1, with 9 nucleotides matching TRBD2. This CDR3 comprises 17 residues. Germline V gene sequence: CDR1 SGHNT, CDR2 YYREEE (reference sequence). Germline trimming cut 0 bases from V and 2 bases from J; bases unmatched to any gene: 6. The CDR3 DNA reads TGTGCCAGCAGCTTGGCCGGCGGGAGGGCCACCTACAATGAGCAGTTCTTC. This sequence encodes CASSLAGGRATYNEQFF.

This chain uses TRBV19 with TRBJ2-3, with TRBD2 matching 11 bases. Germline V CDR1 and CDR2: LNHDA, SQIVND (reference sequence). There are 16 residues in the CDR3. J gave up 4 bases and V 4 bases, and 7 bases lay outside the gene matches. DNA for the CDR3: TGTGCCAGTAGTACACAACTAGCGGGAGATCCAGATACGCAGTATTTT. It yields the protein CASSTQLAGDPDTQYF. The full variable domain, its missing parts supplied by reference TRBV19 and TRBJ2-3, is DGGITQSPKYLFRKEGQNVTLSCEQNLNHDAMYWYRQDPGQGLRLIYYSQIVNDFQKGDIAEGYSVSREKKESFPLTVTSAQKNPTAFYLCASSTQLAGDPDTQYFGPGTRLTVL.

CDR3 nucleotides: TGCGCCAGCAGCTTGATCAGCTCCTACGAGCAGTACTTC. This encodes CASSLISSYEQYF. This rearrangement joins TRBV5-1 to TRBJ2-7; no reliable D call. This CDR3 region has 13 residues. Germline CDR1 is SGHRS and CDR2 is YFSETQ. The ends were cut back, 1 base at V and 0 bases at J, with 5 bases in the middle. Full variable domain (missing parts from reference TRBV5-1 and TRBJ2-7): KAGVTQTPRYLIKTRGQQVTLSCSPISGHRSVSWYQQTPGQGLQFLFEYFSETQRNKGNFPGRFSGRQFSNSRSEMNVSTLELGDSALYLCASSLISSYEQYFGPGTRLTVT.

The CDR3 DNA sequence: TGTGCCAGCAGCTCACCGTTGACGAGGGTATACGAGCAGTACTTC. It encodes CASSSPLTRVYEQYF. V gene TRBV5-6 combines with J gene TRBJ2-7; possibly TRBD2 for D (5 bases). Germline V gene data show CDR1 as SGHDT and CDR2 as YYEEEE. V was pared by 3 bases and J by 4 bases, with 17 bases between. CDR3 length: 15 amino acids. The variable domain in full, with the rest retrieved from reference TRBV5-6 and TRBJ2-7, is DAGVTQSPTHLIKTRGQQVTLRCSPKSGHDTVSWYQQALGQGPQFIFQYYEEEERQRGNFPDRFSGHQFPNYSSELNVNALLLGDSALYLCASSSPLTRVYEQYFGPGTRLTVT.

Written as DNA, the CDR3 is TGTGCCAGCAGTGAGGTCTATCCGAACCAATACGAGCAGTACTTC. Amino acid sequence: CASSEVYPNQYEQYF. The rearrangement joins TRBV2 to TRBJ2-7; D unclear. CDR3 size: 15 residues. Germline V lookup: CDR1 SNHLY, CDR2 FYNNEI. V dropped 3 bases and J dropped 4 bases, with 16 bases sitting between them.

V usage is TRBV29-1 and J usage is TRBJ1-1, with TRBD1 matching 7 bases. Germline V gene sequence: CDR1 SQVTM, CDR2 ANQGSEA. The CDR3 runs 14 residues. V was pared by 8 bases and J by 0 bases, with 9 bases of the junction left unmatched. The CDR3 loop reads CSSINRGLNTEAFF. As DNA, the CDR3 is TGCAGCTCAATTAACAGGGGTTTGAACACTGAAGCTTTCTTT.

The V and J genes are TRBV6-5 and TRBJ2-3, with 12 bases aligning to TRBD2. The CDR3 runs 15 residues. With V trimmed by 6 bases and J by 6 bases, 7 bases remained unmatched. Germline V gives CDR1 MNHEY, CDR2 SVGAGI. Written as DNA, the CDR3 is TGTGCCAGCAGCCGACTAGCGGGAGCCGCCGATACGCAGTATTTT. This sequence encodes CASSRLAGAADTQYF.